A selection of T cell receptor beta chains follows, all from one sample in a study of shared clonotypes between healthy human individuals. Profiled with immunoSEQ multiplex PCR; TCRdb holds only in-frame clones, not every one. The table records about 1.5 million clones, 95% to 99% of them present only once. Input material: naive CD4+ T cells sorted from blood. All receptors come from a man aged 25 to 40 in good health. CDR3s include the opening cysteine and the closing phenylalanine or tryptophan. The D gene is left open where the match is weak. Expanded clones get a size class; other rows say once, few or many, or leave the size out.

>TRBV5-8|TRBJ2-1|NA|NA
CASSPRLRKSGIHEQFF
TGTGCCAGCAGTCCAAGACTCCGGAAAAGCGGCATCCATGAGCAGTTCTTC
>TRBV5-1|TRBJ2-3|NA|NA
CASSLAGSTDTQYF
TGCGCCAGCAGCTTGGCGGGGAGCACAGATACGCAGTATTTT
>TRBV5-4|TRBJ2-1|NA|once
CASSLVDEQFF
TGTGCCAGCAGCTTGGTCGATGAGCAGTTCTTC
>TRBV7-6|TRBJ2-3|TRBD2|NA
CASSPLAGVGTDTQYF
TGTGCCAGCAGCCCTCTAGCGGGAGTCGGTACAGATACGCAGTATTTT
>TRBV6-1|TRBJ2-1|TRBD2|NA
CASSVRAGRSYNEQFF
TGTGCCAGCAGTGTACGAGCGGGGAGGTCCTACAATGAGCAGTTCTTC
>TRBV28|TRBJ2-3|TRBD1|NA
CASSLDRVGTDTQYF
TGTGCCAGCAGCCTGGACAGGGTCGGCACAGATACGCAGTATTTT
>TRBV19|TRBJ1-5|NA|NA
CASSMSRTESYSNQPQHF
TGTGCCAGTAGTATGTCGCGGACAGAGTCTTATAGCAATCAGCCCCAGCATTTT
>TRBV18|TRBJ1-2|NA|NA
CASSPPGGYGYTF
TGTGCCAGCTCACCACCGGGCGGGTATGGCTACACCTTC
>TRBV14|TRBJ2-3|NA|NA
CASSRETDTQYF
TGTGCCAGCAGCCGAGAAACAGATACGCAGTATTTT
>TRBV28|TRBJ1-5|NA|NA
CASSLWGRGGQPQHF
TGTGCCAGCAGTTTATGGGGAAGGGGAGGTCAGCCCCAGCATTTT
>TRBV6-1|TRBJ2-7|NA|NA
CASRAASYEQYF
TGTGCCAGTCGAGCCGCCTCCTACGAGCAGTACTTC
>TRBV9|TRBJ2-7|TRBD2|NA
CASSVSGLAVPYEQYF
TGTGCCAGCAGCGTATCCGGACTAGCGGTTCCCTACGAGCAGTACTTC